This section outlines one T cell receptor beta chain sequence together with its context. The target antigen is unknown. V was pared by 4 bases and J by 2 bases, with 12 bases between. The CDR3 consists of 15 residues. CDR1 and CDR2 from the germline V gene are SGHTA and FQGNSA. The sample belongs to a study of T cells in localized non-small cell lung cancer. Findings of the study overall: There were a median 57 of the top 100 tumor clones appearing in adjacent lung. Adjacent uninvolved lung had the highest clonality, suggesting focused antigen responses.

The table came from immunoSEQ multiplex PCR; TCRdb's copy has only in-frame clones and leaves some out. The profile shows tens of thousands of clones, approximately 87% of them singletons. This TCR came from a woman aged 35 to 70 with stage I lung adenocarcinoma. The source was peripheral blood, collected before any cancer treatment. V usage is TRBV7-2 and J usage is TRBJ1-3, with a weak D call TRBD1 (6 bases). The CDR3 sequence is CASSWAGAAGNTIYF. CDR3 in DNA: TGTGCCAGCAGCTGGGCAGGGGCTGCTGGAAACACCATATATTTT. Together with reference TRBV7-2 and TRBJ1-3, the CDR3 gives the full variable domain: GAGVSQSPSNKVTEKGKDVELRCDPISGHTALYWYRQSLGQGLEFLIYFQGNSAPDKSGLPSDRFSAERTGGSVSTLTIQRTQQEDSAVYLCASSWAGAAGNTIYFGEGSWLTVV.